Presented here are 18 T cell receptor beta chains from one specimen sequenced in a study of OX40 agonist ivuxolimab in advanced cancers. Libraries were built with the immunoSEQ multiplex PCR assay. TCRdb re-hosts the immuneACCESS table, in-frame sequences only. Its copies lack some clones; in the studies checked, an unresolved V gene accounts for under half of them, and the cause for the rest is not known. The table for this sample lists tens of thousands of clones; 92% of them were counted only once. Of the sample, around 1.1% is held by the ten largest clones. The sample in question was CD4+ or CD8+ T cells sorted from blood, obtained in a trial of the OX40 agonist ivuxolimab. The receptors shown here come from an adult with an advanced solid tumor such as melanoma, head and neck, liver or kidney cancer.

The chain couples TRBV7-2 to TRBJ2-7; D uncertain. Trimming took 1 base from V and 1 from J, leaving 11 bases between them. This CDR3 has 15 amino acids. CDR1 is SGHTA and CDR2 is FQGNSA in the germline V gene. The DNA of the CDR3 is TGTGCCAGCAGCTTAGGAGTGTCAAATTCCTACGAGCAGTACTTC. This sequence encodes CASSLGVSNSYEQYF.

The rearrangement joins TRBV20-1 to TRBJ1-4; unclear D gene. The CDR3 length is 11 residues. The V and J ends lost 6 bases and 7 bases respectively, with 9 bases between them. The germline CDR1 and CDR2 sequences are DFQATT and SNEGSKA (reference sequence). Here the CDR3 reads CSAFRGEKLFF. Written as DNA, the CDR3 is TGCAGTGCCTTTAGAGGTGAAAAACTGTTTTTT.

The V gene is TRBV5-1, the J gene TRBJ2-5; TRBD1 aligns across 8 bases. V shed 3 bases, J shed 2 bases, and the junction held 3 bases outside the gene matches. CDR3 size: 14 residues. In germline, CDR1 is SGHRS, CDR2 YFSETQ. The CDR3 sequence: CASSWGQEQETQYF. DNA of the CDR3: TGCGCCAGCAGCTGGGGACAGGAGCAAGAGACCCAGTACTTC.

This clone was recorded a few times. The rearrangement links TRBV10-3 to TRBJ2-3, with 8 nucleotides matching TRBD2. The CDR3 contains 14 residues. CDR1 and CDR2 (germline): ENHRY, SYGVKD. J gave up 1 base and V 7 bases, and 4 bases lay outside the gene matches. DNA of the CDR3: TGTGCCATCAACCCGGGAGGGGGCACAGATACGCAGTATTTT. This codes for CAINPGGGTDTQYF.

The gene calls are TRBV7-3 and TRBJ2-2, with a possible D match to TRBD2 (5 bases). V dropped 4 bases and J dropped 3 bases, with 9 bases sitting between them. This CDR3 is built from 14 residues. Germline assignment: CDR1 SGHTA and CDR2 FQGTGA. The CDR3 region has the DNA TGTGCCAGCAGCTCGGGGATCGACACCGGGGAGCTGTTTTTT. Amino acids: CASSSGIDTGELFF.

This rearrangement joins TRBV30 to TRBJ2-7; D call uncertain. V was shortened by 4 bases and J by 3 bases, with 19 bases between the two germline ends. Germline assignment: CDR1 GTSNPN and CDR2 SVGIG (reference sequence). The CDR3 runs to 15 residues. CDR3 in amino acids: CAWKYTSSSNYEQYF. The CDR3 DNA reads as TGTGCCTGGAAATACACTTCAAGCTCAAACTACGAGCAGTACTTC.

The table lists this clone with a count of one. This sequence joins TRBV11-2 and TRBJ2-2; TRBD2 matches at 8 bases. Germline V CDR1 and CDR2: SGHAT, FQNNGV. J was trimmed by 4 bases and V by 4 bases; bases with no gene match: 11. The CDR3 has 17 residues. CDR3 bases: TGTGCCAGCAGCTCAGCTCCGGGACTAGGATTCACCGGGGAGCTGTTTTTT. Amino acid sequence: CASSSAPGLGFTGELFF.

This clone appeared a single time. V is TRBV4-1 and J is TRBJ2-7, with a weak D call TRBD1 (5 bases). V was pared by 0 bases and J by 6 bases, with 15 bases between. This CDR3 spans 15 amino acids. Germline assignment: CDR1 MGHRA and CDR2 YSYEKL. CDR3 sequence: CASSQEGTGRGEQYF. CDR3 DNA: TGCGCCAGCAGCCAAGAAGGAACAGGAAGGGGCGAGCAGTACTTC.

This clone occurred once. The V gene is TRBV19, the J gene TRBJ2-7, with 11 nucleotides matching TRBD2. Germline V gene data show CDR1 as LNHDA and CDR2 as SQIVND (reference sequence). This CDR3 spans 16 amino acids. The junction had 6 bases not matched to a gene; V was cut back by 5 bases and J by 0 bases. This CDR3 reads CASSVQTSGTSYEQYF. CDR3 sequence (DNA): TGTGCCAGTAGTGTACAGACTAGCGGGACCTCCTACGAGCAGTACTTC.

This chain joins TRBV4-1 and TRBJ2-3; the D gene is possibly TRBD1 (6 bases). V shed 4 bases and J shed 0 bases, with 14 bases lying between them. CDR3 length: 16 residues. CDR1 and CDR2 from the germline V gene are MGHRA and YSYEKL. CDR3: CASSPYQGSSTDTQYF. The CDR3 coding sequence is TGCGCCAGCAGCCCCTATCAGGGGTCTAGCACAGATACGCAGTATTTT.

The V gene is TRBV5-1, the J gene TRBJ2-3, with 12 positions matching TRBD2. This CDR3 is built from 16 residues. V was clipped by 3 bases and J by 0 bases; unmatched bases: 2. Germline V gene data show CDR1 as SGHRS and CDR2 as YFSETQ. The CDR3 is CASSWGTSGSTDTQYF. The CDR3 nucleotides are TGCGCCAGCAGCTGGGGGACTAGCGGGAGCACAGATACGCAGTATTTT.

This clone appeared once. The chain links TRBV29-1 to TRBJ2-7, with D unclear. Between the trimmed V and J ends, which lost 4 bases and 9 bases, there was a span of 16 bases. Germline V CDR1 and CDR2: SQVTM, ANQGSEA. This CDR3 comprises 12 residues. CDR3 bases: TGCAGCGTTGGGTGGGCAGGCGTCGGGCAGTACTTC. Its translation: CSVGWAGVGQYF.

V and J are TRBV9 and TRBJ2-1, with TRBD1 as a possible D gene (5 bases). Trimming pared 1 base from V and 15 bases from J, leaving 14 bases between. This CDR3 is built from 12 residues. Germline CDR1 and CDR2: SGDLS and YYNGEE. The CDR3 DNA sequence: TGTGCCAGCAGCGTAATTGCAGGGCCTAGGTTCTTC. Amino acid sequence: CASSVIAGPRFF.

The rearrangement joins TRBV5-1 to TRBJ2-3; D is unresolved. With 0 bases removed from V and 1 base from J, the gap between germline ends came to 9 bases. The germline CDR1 and CDR2 sequences are SGHRS and YFSETQ. There are 15 residues in the CDR3. The CDR3 sequence: CASSLEGKGTDTQYF. The CDR3 nucleotides read TGCGCCAGCAGCTTGGAGGGAAAGGGCACAGATACGCAGTATTTT.

This clone was counted between two and nine times. This sequence joins TRBV7-2 and TRBJ2-7, with D perhaps matching TRBD1 (5 bases). Looked up from germline, CDR1 is SGHTA and CDR2 is FQGNSA. The V end lost 9 bases, the J end lost 2 bases, and 14 bases lay between the germline ends. The CDR3 has 13 amino acids. CDR3 loop: CARHWGRTYEQYF. Written as DNA, the CDR3 is TGTGCCAGGCATTGGGGCCGGACCTACGAGCAGTACTTC.

This rearrangement joins TRBV18 to TRBJ1-4, with TRBD1 matching over 7 bases. CDR3 length equals 18 residues. V lost 3 bases, J lost 7 bases, and 17 bases stayed unmatched. Germline values: CDR1 KGHSH, CDR2 LQKENI. The CDR3, as DNA: TGTGCCAGCTCACCCTCCGGGACAGCGGGGCTAAGGGGTGAAAAACTGTTTTTT. The encoded protein is CASSPSGTAGLRGEKLFF.

The gene calls are TRBV6-5 and TRBJ2-7; D is perhaps TRBD1 or TRBD2 (6 bases each). The CDR3 extends over 14 amino acids. Trimming left V 5 bases short and J 2 bases short, with 13 bases between. CDR1 is MNHEY and CDR2 is SVGAGI in the germline V gene. This chain's CDR3 is CASSPPGGPYEQYF. For the CDR3, the DNA is TGTGCCAGCAGTCCTCCCGGGGGCCCCTACGAGCAGTACTTC.

The chain is built from TRBV2 and TRBJ1-1, with unresolved D. This CDR3 is built from 12 residues. V was cut by 4 bases and J by 0 bases, with 3 bases left in between. Germline V gene lookup returns CDR1 SNHLY and CDR2 FYNNEI. The CDR3 sequence is CASSAMNTEAFF. Written as DNA, the CDR3 is TGTGCCAGCAGTGCTATGAACACTGAAGCTTTCTTT.